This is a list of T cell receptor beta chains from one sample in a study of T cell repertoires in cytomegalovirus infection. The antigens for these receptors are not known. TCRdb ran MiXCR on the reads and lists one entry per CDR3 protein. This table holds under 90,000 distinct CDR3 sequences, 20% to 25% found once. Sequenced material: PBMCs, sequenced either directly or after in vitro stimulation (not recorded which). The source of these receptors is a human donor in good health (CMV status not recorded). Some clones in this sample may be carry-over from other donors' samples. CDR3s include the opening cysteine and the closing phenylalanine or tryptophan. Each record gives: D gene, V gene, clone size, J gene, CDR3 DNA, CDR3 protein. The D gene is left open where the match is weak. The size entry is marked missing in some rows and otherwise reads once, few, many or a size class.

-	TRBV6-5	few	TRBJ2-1	TGTGCCAGCAGTTACTTCGACGGGAGCTCCTACAATGAGCAGTTCTTC	CASSYFDGSSYNEQFF
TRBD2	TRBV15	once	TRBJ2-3	TGTGCCACCAGCAGCCTACCGGGACTAGCGGGAGCCGGAATACCCACAGATACGCAGTATTTT	CATSSLPGLAGAGIPTDTQYF
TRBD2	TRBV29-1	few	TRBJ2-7	TGCAGCGTTGAGATACTAGCGGGAGGCGCCTACGAGCAGTACTTC	CSVEILAGGAYEQYF
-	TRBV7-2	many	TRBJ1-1	TGTGCCAGCACCCCTATGGGAGCGGACACTGAAGCTTTCTTT	CASTPMGADTEAFF
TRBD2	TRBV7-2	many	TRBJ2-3	TGTGCCAGCAGCGTCAGCGGGAGGGGAGCGGATACGCAGTATTTT	CASSVSGRGADTQYF
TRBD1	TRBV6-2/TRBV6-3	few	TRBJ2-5	TGTGCCAGCGAGAGACGACAGGGTGGAGAGACCCAGTACTTC	CASERRQGGETQYF
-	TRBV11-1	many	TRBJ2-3	TGTGCCAGCAGCTTAGGGGATCATAGCACAGATACGCAGTATTTT	CASSLGDHSTDTQYF
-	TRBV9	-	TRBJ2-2	TGTGCCAGCAGCGTAGGGACGACCACCGGGGAGCTGTTTTTT	CASSVGTTTGELFF
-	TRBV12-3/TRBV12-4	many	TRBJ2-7	TGTGCCAGCAGCCGCCAGATCAGGTCCTACGAGCAGTACTTC	CASSRQIRSYEQYF
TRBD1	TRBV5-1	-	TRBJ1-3	TGCGCCAGCAGCTTAGGACAGGGCGGAAACACCATATATTTT	CASSLGQGGNTIYF
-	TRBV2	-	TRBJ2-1	TGTGCCAGCCGCCGCGAAAGAGGGCATGTTGAGCAGTTCTTC	CASRRERGHVEQFF
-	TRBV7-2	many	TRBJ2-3	TGTGCCAGCAGCCCTTGGGGCGGGGCTAGCACAGATACGCAGTATTTT	CASSPWGGASTDTQYF
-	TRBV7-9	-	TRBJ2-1	TGTGCCAGCAGCTTAGGGGGAGCGGGCACAACCTACAATGAGCAGTTCTTC	CASSLGGAGTTYNEQFF
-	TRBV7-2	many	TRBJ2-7	TGTGCCAGCAGCTTAGAGCCCAGAAGTCTCTACGAGCAGTACTTC	CASSLEPRSLYEQYF
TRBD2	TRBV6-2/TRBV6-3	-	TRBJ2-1	TGTGCCAGCAGCCCCCAGAGGACTAGCGGCCTCTACAATGAGCAGTTCTTC	CASSPQRTSGLYNEQFF
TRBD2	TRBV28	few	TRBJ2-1	TGTGCCAGCAGTCCCGTCCGGGACTATTACAATGAGCAGTTCTTC	CASSPVRDYYNEQFF
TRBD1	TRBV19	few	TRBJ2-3	TGTGCCAGTCGAAAAAGGGGGACAGGGGTTACAGATACGCAGTATTTT	CASRKRGTGVTDTQYF
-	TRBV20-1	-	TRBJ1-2	TGCAGTGCCGACCCCACCGGGTATGGCTACACCTTC	CSADPTGYGYTF
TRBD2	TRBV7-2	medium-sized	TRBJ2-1	TGTGCCAGCAGCTTAGATCGGGAGGGCTGGAATGAGCAGTTCTTC	CASSLDREGWNEQFF
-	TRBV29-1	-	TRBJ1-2	TGCAGCGTTGTAGGCGCGGCGGATTATGGCTACACCTTC	CSVVGAADYGYTF
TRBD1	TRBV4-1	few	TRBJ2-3	TGCGCCAGCAGCCAAGAGCCGGACAGGGGATTCACAGATACGCAGTATTTT	CASSQEPDRGFTDTQYF
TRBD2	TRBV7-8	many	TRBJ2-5	TGTGCCAGCAGCTTTCTCGGGACTAGCGTGTTTGAGACCCAGTACTTC	CASSFLGTSVFETQYF
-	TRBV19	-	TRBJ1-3	TGTGCCAGTATGGTTTGGGGGAACGGAAACACCATATATTTT	CASMVWGNGNTIYF
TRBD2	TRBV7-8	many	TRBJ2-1	TGTGCCAGCAGCTTAATGACTAGCGCAATGTACAATGAGCAGTTCTTC	CASSLMTSAMYNEQFF
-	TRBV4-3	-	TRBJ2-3	TGCGCCAGCAGCCAAGATAGTGGCTATGACACAGATACGCAGTATTTT	CASSQDSGYDTDTQYF
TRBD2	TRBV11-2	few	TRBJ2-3	TGTGCCAGCAGCTTAGTTGCGGCGGGAGGGCCGGATACGCAGTATTTT	CASSLVAAGGPDTQYF
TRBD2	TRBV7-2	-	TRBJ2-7	TGTGCCAGCAGCTTAGATAGCGGGAGGAACGAGCAGTACTTC	CASSLDSGRNEQYF
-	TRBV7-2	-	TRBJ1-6	TGTGCCAGCAGCCGACAGGTTAATAATTCACCCCTCCACTTT	CASSRQVNNSPLHF
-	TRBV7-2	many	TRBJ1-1	TGTGCCAGCAGCTTAGCAGGCATTCGTGGCACTGAAGCTTTCTTT	CASSLAGIRGTEAFF
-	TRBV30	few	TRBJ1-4	TGTGCCTGGAGTGTTAAGGGAAATGAAAAACTGTTTTTT	CAWSVKGNEKLFF
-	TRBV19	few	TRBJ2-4	TGTGCCAGTAGTATAGTGTCCGGGGGCGCGAACATTCAGTACTTC	CASSIVSGGANIQYF
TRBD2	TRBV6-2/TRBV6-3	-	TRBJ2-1	TGTGCCTCCACTAGCGGGAGGGCCATTGAGCAGTTCTTC	CASTSGRAIEQFF
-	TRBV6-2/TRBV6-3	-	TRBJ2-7	TGTGCCAGCTCCCCATCCGGGACCGGTGCCGAGCAGTACTTC	CASSPSGTGAEQYF
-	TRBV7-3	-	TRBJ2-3	TGTGCCAGCAGCTCGAGACGTGAAGAGCTCCCGCAGTATTTT	CASSSRREELPQYF
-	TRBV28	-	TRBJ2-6	TGTGCCAGCAGTGTACGGTCTGCGGCCAACGTCCTGACTTTC	CASSVRSAANVLTF
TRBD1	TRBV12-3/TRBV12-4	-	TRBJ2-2	TGTGCCAGCAGTAAGGGACAGGACCTCGCGAACACCGGGGAGCTGTTTTTT	CASSKGQDLANTGELFF
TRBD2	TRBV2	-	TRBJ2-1	TGTGCCAGCACGAGAGAGGTAGCGGGAGTCCCAAATGAGCAGTTCTTC	CASTREVAGVPNEQFF
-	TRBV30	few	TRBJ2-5	TGTGCCTGGAGTTACGAGACCCAGTACTTC	CAWSYETQYF
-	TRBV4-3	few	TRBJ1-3	TGCGCCAGCAGCCAAGGGGGCCCTGGAAACACCATATATTTT	CASSQGGPGNTIYF
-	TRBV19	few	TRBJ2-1	TGTGCCAGTAGCCACCTCAGTAACAATGAGCAGTTCTTC	CASSHLSNNEQFF
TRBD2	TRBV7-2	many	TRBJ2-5	TGTGCCAGCAGCCGACGACTAGCTGGAGAGACCCAGTACTTC	CASSRRLAGETQYF
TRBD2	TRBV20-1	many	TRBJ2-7	TGCAGTGCCGAGCGGGAGGGCCTATTCTACGAGCAGTACTTC	CSAEREGLFYEQYF
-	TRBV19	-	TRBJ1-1	TGTGCCAGTAGTATAAGGGCAGGCAGTGGTTGGACTGAAGCTTTCTTT	CASSIRAGSGWTEAFF
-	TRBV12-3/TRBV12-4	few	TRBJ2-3	TGTGCCAGCAGTTTAAGTGCGTCAGATACGCAGTATTTT	CASSLSASDTQYF
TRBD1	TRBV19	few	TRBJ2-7	TGTGCCAGTAGTATCGTTAACGGACAGGGGTCCTACGAGCAGTACTTC	CASSIVNGQGSYEQYF
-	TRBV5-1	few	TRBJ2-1	TGCGCCAGCATCGATCCGGGACATCTCTACAATGAGCAGTTCTTC	CASIDPGHLYNEQFF
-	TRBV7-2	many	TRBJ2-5	TGTGCCAGCAGCTCCCGGGTTGGAATAGAGACCCAGTACTTC	CASSSRVGIETQYF
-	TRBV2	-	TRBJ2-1	TGTGCCAGCAGTCCGAGGGGGATGGTTTTTAATGAGCAGTTCTTC	CASSPRGMVFNEQFF